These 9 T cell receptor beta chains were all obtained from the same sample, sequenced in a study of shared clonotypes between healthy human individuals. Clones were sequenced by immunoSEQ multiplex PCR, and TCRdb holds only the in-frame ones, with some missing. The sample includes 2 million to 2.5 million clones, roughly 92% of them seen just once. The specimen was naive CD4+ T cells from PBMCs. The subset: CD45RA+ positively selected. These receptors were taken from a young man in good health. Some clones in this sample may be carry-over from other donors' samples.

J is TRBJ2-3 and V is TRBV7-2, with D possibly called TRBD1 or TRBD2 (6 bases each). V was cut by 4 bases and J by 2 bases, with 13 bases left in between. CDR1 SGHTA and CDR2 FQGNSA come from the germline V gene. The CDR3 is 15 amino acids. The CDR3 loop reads CASSYGGGVTDTQYF. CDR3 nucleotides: TGTGCCAGCAGCTACGGGGGCGGGGTCACAGATACGCAGTATTTT.

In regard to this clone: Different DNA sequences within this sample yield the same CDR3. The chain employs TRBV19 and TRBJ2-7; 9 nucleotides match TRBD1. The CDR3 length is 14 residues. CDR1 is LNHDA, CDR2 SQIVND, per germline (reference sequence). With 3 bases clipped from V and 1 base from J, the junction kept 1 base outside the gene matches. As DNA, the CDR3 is TGTGCCAGTAGTATGGGACAGGGTTCCTACGAGCAGTACTTC. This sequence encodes CASSMGQGSYEQYF.

The CDR3 coding sequence is TGTGCCAGCAGCGTACGGGGGGATCTGGATACGCAGTATTTT. This gives the protein CASSVRGDLDTQYF. The chain carries TRBV9 and TRBJ2-3; TRBD2 matches 7 bases. With 1 base clipped from V and 6 bases from J, the junction kept 5 bases outside the gene matches. CDR1 is SGDLS and CDR2 is YYNGEE in the germline V gene. CDR3 length equals 14 residues.

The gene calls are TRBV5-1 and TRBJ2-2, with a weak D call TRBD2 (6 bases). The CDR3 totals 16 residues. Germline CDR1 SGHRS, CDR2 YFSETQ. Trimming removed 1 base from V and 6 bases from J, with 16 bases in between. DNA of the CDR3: TGCGCCAGCAGCTTGAAGCAGGGTTGGGAGGCCGGGGAGCTGTTTTTT. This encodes CASSLKQGWEAGELFF. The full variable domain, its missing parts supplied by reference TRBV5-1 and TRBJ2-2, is KAGVTQTPRYLIKTRGQQVTLSCSPISGHRSVSWYQQTPGQGLQFLFEYFSETQRNKGNFPGRFSGRQFSNSRSEMNVSTLELGDSALYLCASSLKQGWEAGELFFGEGSRLTVL.

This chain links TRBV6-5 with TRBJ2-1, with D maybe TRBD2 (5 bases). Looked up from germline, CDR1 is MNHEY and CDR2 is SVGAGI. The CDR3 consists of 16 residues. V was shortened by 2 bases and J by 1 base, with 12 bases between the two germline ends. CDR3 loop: CASSYGGVRSYNEQFF. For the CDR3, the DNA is TGTGCCAGCAGTTACGGAGGCGTTCGATCCTACAATGAGCAGTTCTTC.

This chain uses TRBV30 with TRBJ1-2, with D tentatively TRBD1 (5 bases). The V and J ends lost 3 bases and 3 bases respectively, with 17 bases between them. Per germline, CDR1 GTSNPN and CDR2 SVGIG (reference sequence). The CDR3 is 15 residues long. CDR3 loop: CAWRRLPRAHYGYTF. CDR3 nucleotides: TGTGCCTGGAGGCGGCTCCCCAGGGCTCACTATGGCTACACCTTC.

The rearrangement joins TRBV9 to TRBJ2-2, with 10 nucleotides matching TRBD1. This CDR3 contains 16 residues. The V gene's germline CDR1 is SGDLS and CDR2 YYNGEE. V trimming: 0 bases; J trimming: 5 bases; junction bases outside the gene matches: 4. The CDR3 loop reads CASSVEGTGETGELFF. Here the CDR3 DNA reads TGTGCCAGCAGCGTAGAAGGGACAGGGGAGACCGGGGAGCTGTTTTTT.

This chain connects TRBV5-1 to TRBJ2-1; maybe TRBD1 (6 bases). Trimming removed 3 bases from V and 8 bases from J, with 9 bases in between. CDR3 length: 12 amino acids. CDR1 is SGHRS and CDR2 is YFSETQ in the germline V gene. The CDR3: CASSYKGDEQFF. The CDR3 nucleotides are TGCGCCAGCAGCTACAAGGGGGATGAGCAGTTCTTC.

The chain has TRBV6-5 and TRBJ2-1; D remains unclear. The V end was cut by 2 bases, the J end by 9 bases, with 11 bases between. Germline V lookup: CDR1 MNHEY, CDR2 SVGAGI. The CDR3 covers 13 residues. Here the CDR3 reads CASSYGQATEQFF. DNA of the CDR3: TGTGCCAGCAGTTACGGGCAGGCTACTGAGCAGTTCTTC.